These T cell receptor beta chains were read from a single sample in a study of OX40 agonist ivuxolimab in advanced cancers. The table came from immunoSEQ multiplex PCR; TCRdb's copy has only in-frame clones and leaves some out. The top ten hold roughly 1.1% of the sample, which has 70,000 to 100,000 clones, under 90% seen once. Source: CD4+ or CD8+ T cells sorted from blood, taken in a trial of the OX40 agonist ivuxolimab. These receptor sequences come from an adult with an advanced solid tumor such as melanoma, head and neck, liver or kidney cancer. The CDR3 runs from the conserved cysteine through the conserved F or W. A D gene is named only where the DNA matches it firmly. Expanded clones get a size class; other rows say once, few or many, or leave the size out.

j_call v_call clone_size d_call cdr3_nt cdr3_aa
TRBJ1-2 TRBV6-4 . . TGTGCCAGCAGCAAAAGGGGGGACGCTAACTATGGCTACACCTTC CASSKRGDANYGYTF
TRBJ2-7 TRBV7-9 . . TGTGCCAGCACCTTGATGGCTCCGGGATTCTCCTACGAGCAGTACTTC CASTLMAPGFSYEQYF
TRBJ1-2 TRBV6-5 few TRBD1 TGTGCCAGCAGTTTGGGACAGGGGAGCGGGGGCTACACCTTC CASSLGQGSGGYTF
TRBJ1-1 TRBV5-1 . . TGCGCCAGCAGCTCAGGGACCCTTGGAACTGAAGCTTTCTTT CASSSGTLGTEAFF
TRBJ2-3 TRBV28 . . TGTGCCAGCACCGGGGGCCAGAGCACAGATACGCAGTATTTT CASTGGQSTDTQYF
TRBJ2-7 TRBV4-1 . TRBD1 TGCGCCAGCAGCCAATACGACAGGGGGCCCTACGAGCAGTACTTC CASSQYDRGPYEQYF
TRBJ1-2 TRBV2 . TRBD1 TGTGCCAGCAGGTCACAGGGGGCGCGGGGCTACACCTTC CASRSQGARGYTF
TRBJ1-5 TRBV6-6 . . TGTGCCAGCAGTTACTCGGCTGGCAATCAGCCCCAGCATTTT CASSYSAGNQPQHF
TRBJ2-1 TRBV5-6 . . TGTGCCAGCAGCTTGATCGCAGGAACATACAATGAGCAGTTCTTC CASSLIAGTYNEQFF
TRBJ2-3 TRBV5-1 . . TGCGCCAGCAGCTTGGTTGGCGGGGGGACTAGGGGGCACACAGATACGCAGTATTTT CASSLVGGGTRGHTDTQYF
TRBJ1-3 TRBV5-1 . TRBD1 TGCGCCAGCAGCCCCGAGGGGGCCTCTGGAAACACCATATATTTT CASSPEGASGNTIYF
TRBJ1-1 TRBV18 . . TGTGCCAGCTCAGAATCAGGGACGACAGCTTTCTTT CASSESGTTAFF
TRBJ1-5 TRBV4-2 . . TGTGCCAGCAGCCAAACCACCGGAGAAAAGTATAGCAATCAGCCCCAGCATTTT CASSQTTGEKYSNQPQHF
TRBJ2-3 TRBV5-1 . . TGCGCCAGCAGCCCACGGGGGGACACCTTGACAGATACGCAGTATTTT CASSPRGDTLTDTQYF
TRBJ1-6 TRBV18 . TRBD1 TGTGCCAGCTCACCACAGGGGGAAACAGGGGACGGTGAACCCCTCCACTTT CASSPQGETGDGEPLHF